These T cell receptor beta chains were read from a single sample in a study of healthy donors' naive CD4 and CD8 T cells. Using its own MiXCR run on the reads, TCRdb lists one record per CDR3 protein. Of roughly 200,000 distinct CDR3 sequences detected, 65% to 75% appear once; the ten largest clones hold roughly 2.3%. Sequenced input: naive CD4+ and CD8+ T cells sorted from blood, pooled from several donors. These receptors came from a pool of human donors in good health; the sample pools cells from several healthy donors. Each CDR3 is given without its conserved first and last residue. Clone size is given for some rows only: seen once, a few or many times, or a class if the clone is expanded.

v_call clone_size cdr3_aa
TRBV5-6 . ASSLDRRLVNTEAF
TRBV29-1 . SVSGISYEQY
TRBV19 . ASSRDARNFFL
TRBV30 . AWRDRSPLDEQF
TRBV13 . ASSRGASSTGELF
TRBV19 few ASNGPAGEAF
TRBV11-2 . ASSLGLEWEETQY
TRBV4-3 . ASSQDKSVSYEQY
TRBV19 . ASSPSVSSYEQY
TRBV10-3 . AIPRADGELF
TRBV18 . ASSPGHLYEQY
TRBV29-1 . SAETENEKLF
TRBV18 . ASSPGVNTEAF
TRBV28 . ASSRGGADNEQF
TRBV27 . ASSSPSSNQPQH
TRBV7-9 . ASSLEQGRDEQY
TRBV12-3/TRBV12-4 . ASRSSLINTEAF
TRBV20-1 . SANRGYSYEQY
TRBV7-8 . ASIGSRGRGEAF
TRBV6-2/TRBV6-3 . ASSYPTEVGVNTEAF
TRBV10-3 . ALSGTSASTDTQY
TRBV5-1 . ASSPDRVNSPLH
TRBV29-1 . SVVRGPGDPEAF
TRBV29-1 . SVLDRGDSPLH
TRBV29-1 . SVEGQGENEQY
TRBV6-5 . ASSYGHHSGNTIY
TRBV19 . ASSIGRDRANYGYT
TRBV29-1 . SVEVGNEQY
TRBV6-5 . ASSWAAGVDTQY
TRBV30 once AWKKGGGNQPQH
TRBV20-1 once RPQRRGRDEQY
TRBV4-2 . ASSQAGPVYNEQF
TRBV29-1 few SVDSGDNEQF
TRBV15 . ATSPSGTSGRPWSTDTQY
TRBV6-5 . ASSPFIVAGGFRDEQF
TRBV18 . ASSWDRGDTEAF
TRBV11-2 once ASSLGLAGGPETQY
TRBV6-5 . ASSYDRGGNTEAF
TRBV19 few ATGLAGADTQY
TRBV15 . ATSREYYEQY
TRBV4-3 . ASSQADRLDSYNEQF
TRBV19 . ASSIVIQLTGEQY
TRBV29-1 . SVSPGQGATYEQY
TRBV29-1 . SAVAPSSYNEQF
TRBV18 . ASSPLQGTYNEQF
TRBV12-3/TRBV12-4 . ASSLSSSGRETQY
TRBV15 . ATSPRRPGTGSLEQY
TRBV29-1 . SVHSRTGPGISRF
TRBV27 . ASSLAGGSSYNEQF
TRBV24-1 . ATSETGPPGEQY
TRBV4-3 . ASSQGTAGLDTQY
TRBV19 . ASSIPENTEAF
TRBV27 once ASSPGARQY
TRBV29-1 few SAWSSGGGREGYT
TRBV6-2/TRBV6-3 . ASLDGRSQF
TRBV15 . ATSRGWRAISYNEQF
TRBV6-5 . ASSWTGPYGYT